Below, 20 T cell receptor beta chains from the same sample are listed, as sequenced in a study of PD-1 blockade in classical Hodgkin lymphoma. All the patients suffered relapse after autologous stem cell transplantation, and brentuximab vedotin exposure differed. Profiled with immunoSEQ multiplex PCR; TCRdb holds only in-frame clones, not every one. The sample has some 46,000 clones; about three quarters are singletons. The source was peripheral blood mononuclear cells (PBMCs), collected before the second cycle of nivolumab. The source is a human donor with classical Hodgkin lymphoma.

The chain links TRBV5-1 to TRBJ2-1; TRBD1 matches at 11 bases. The J segment lost 8 bases and the V segment lost 4 bases, leaving 8 bases of the junction unmatched. The germline V gene has CDR1 SGHRS and CDR2 YFSETQ. The CDR3 sequence is 15 residues long. CDR3 sequence (DNA): TGCGCCAGCAGCACCGGGACAGGGGGGTACGATGAGCAGTTCTTC. Amino acids: CASSTGTGGYDEQFF.

The chain has TRBV5-1 and TRBJ2-1, with D unclear. Looked up from germline, CDR1 is SGHRS and CDR2 is YFSETQ. There are 13 residues in the CDR3. The V end was cut by 4 bases, the J end by 7 bases, with 12 bases between. The DNA of the CDR3 is TGCGCCAGCAGCACCGACCCACGGAATGAGCAGTTCTTC. Translation gives CASSTDPRNEQFF. The full variable domain, in which reference TRBV5-1 and TRBJ2-1 provide the parts outside the CDR3, is KAGVTQTPRYLIKTRGQQVTLSCSPISGHRSVSWYQQTPGQGLQFLFEYFSETQRNKGNFPGRFSGRQFSNSRSEMNVSTLELGDSALYLCASSTDPRNEQFFGPGTRLTVL.

This clone was seen a few times. The chain combines TRBV13 with TRBJ1-2; 11 nucleotides agree with TRBD1. The CDR3 has 14 residues. V trimming: 3 bases; J trimming: 7 bases; junction bases outside the gene matches: 4. Per the germline V gene, CDR1 is PRHDT and CDR2 is FYEKMQ (reference sequence). The CDR3 reads CASSFGTGGIGYTF. The DNA of the CDR3 is TGTGCCAGCAGCTTCGGGACAGGGGGAATTGGCTACACCTTC.

The chain uses TRBV7-2 and TRBJ2-7; a weak D match, TRBD1 (6 bases). This CDR3 has 13 residues. Germline CDR1 reads SGHTA; CDR2 reads FQGNSA. Trimming took off 6 bases at V and 3 bases at J, with 12 bases between the two ends. The CDR3 DNA follows: TGTGCCAGCAGTTCGGGACACTTCTACGAGCAGTACTTC. Amino acid sequence: CASSSGHFYEQYF. The variable domain in full, with the rest retrieved from reference TRBV7-2 and TRBJ2-7, is GAGVSQSPSNKVTEKGKDVELRCDPISGHTALYWYRQSLGQGLEFLIYFQGNSAPDKSGLPSDRFSAERTGGSVSTLTIQRTQQEDSAVYLCASSSGHFYEQYFGPGTRLTVT.

This rearrangement joins TRBV7-3 to TRBJ2-1; the match to TRBD2 covers 9 bases. V was clipped by 5 bases and J by 9 bases; unmatched bases: 11. The germline V gene encodes CDR1 SGHTA and CDR2 FQGTGA. CDR3 size: 15 residues. As DNA, the CDR3 is TGTGCCAGCAGCCCTAGCTGGAGAGCGGGGGGTGAGCAGTTCTTC. Protein product: CASSPSWRAGGEQFF.

The CDR3 DNA sequence: TGTGCCAGCAGCTTGGACACAGGGGGCAGGTCACCCCTCCACTTT. Translating gives CASSLDTGGRSPLHF. The chain is built from TRBV5-4 and TRBJ1-6, with 9 bases aligning to TRBD1. With 0 bases clipped from V and 10 bases from J, the junction kept 5 bases outside the gene matches. The length of the CDR3 is 15 residues. CDR1 SGHNT and CDR2 YYREEE come from the germline V gene (reference sequence). Supplemented by reference TRBV5-4 and TRBJ1-6, the full variable domain reads ETGVTQSPTHLIKTRGQQVTLRCSSQSGHNTVSWYQQALGQGPQFIFQYYREEENGRGNFPPRFSGLQFPNYSSELNVNALELDDSALYLCASSLDTGGRSPLHFGNGTRLTVT.

The rearrangement uses TRBV7-2 and TRBJ2-3; D might be TRBD2 (6 bases). The germline V gene encodes CDR1 SGHTA and CDR2 FQGNSA. V dropped 3 bases and J dropped 1 base, with 11 bases sitting between them. The CDR3 is 15 amino acids. Here the CDR3 reads CASSFLAMGTDTQYF. CDR3 DNA: TGTGCCAGCAGCTTTCTAGCGATGGGCACAGATACGCAGTATTTT.

The V call is TRBV29-1, the J call TRBJ1-2; D not certain. The V and J ends lost 3 bases and 8 bases respectively, with 10 bases between them. This CDR3 comprises 11 residues. CDR1 and CDR2 (germline): SQVTM, ANQGSEA. In DNA form, the CDR3 reads TGCAGCGTTGATGGCGGGAACGGCTACACCTTC. Translated: CSVDGGNGYTF.

J is TRBJ2-2 and V is TRBV6-4, with D hard to call. The CDR3 extends over 14 amino acids. V was cut by 4 bases and J by 1 base, with 7 bases left in between. In germline, CDR1 is MRHNA, CDR2 SNTAGT. The DNA for the CDR3 is TGTGCCAGCAGTGTGGACCTGAACACCGGGGAGCTGTTTTTT. Protein: CASSVDLNTGELFF.

This clone was counted a single time. V is TRBV5-5 and J is TRBJ1-2, with D possibly being TRBD1 (5 bases). V lost 3 bases, J lost 8 bases, and 14 bases lay in between. Germline lookup yields CDR1 SGHKS and CDR2 YYEKEE (reference sequence). There are 13 residues in the CDR3. CDR3 DNA sequence: TGTGCCAGCAGCTGGAGGGTACAGGACGGCTACACCTTC. This sequence encodes CASSWRVQDGYTF. The full variable domain, its missing parts supplied by reference TRBV5-5 and TRBJ1-2, is DAGVTQSPTHLIKTRGQQVTLRCSPISGHKSVSWYQQVLGQGPQFIFQYYEKEERGRGNFPDRFSARQFPNYSSELNVNALLLGDSALYLCASSWRVQDGYTFGSGTRLTVV.

The V call is TRBV7-6, the J call TRBJ1-2; 12 nucleotides match TRBD1. From germline, CDR1 is SGHVS and CDR2 FNYEAQ. The CDR3 runs 17 residues. V was pared by 5 bases and J by 4 bases, with 11 bases of the junction left unmatched. CDR3 DNA sequence: TGTGCCAGCAGCCGCGAGCGGGACAGGGGGCCTTCCTATGGCTACACCTTC. Its translation is CASSRERDRGPSYGYTF.

This clone was counted a single time. The chain combines TRBV12-5 with TRBJ2-7; no definite D call. CDR1 LGHNT and CDR2 FRNRAP come from the germline V gene. This CDR3 has 12 residues. With 2 bases removed from V and 7 bases from J, the gap between germline ends came to 9 bases. The DNA of the CDR3 is TGTGCTAGTGGTTTGTTGTCCCGGGAGCAGTACTTC. This encodes CASGLLSREQYF.

This chain links TRBV29-1 with TRBJ2-7, with a tentative D call TRBD1 (7 bases). Germline V CDR1 and CDR2: SQVTM, ANQGSEA. Trimming removed 5 bases at V and 6 bases at J, with 14 bases between. This CDR3 is built from 12 residues. CDR3 bases: TGCAGCGTTATTCCTCAGGGGGGCGAGCAGTACTTC. Its protein is CSVIPQGGEQYF.

The chain combines TRBV28 with TRBJ1-3; D is unresolved. V was cut by 4 bases and J by 3 bases, with 1 base left in between. The CDR3 is made up of 11 amino acids. CDR1 is MDHEN and CDR2 is SYDVKM in the germline V gene. CDR3 amino acids: CASSYGNTIYF. The CDR3, as DNA: TGTGCCAGCAGTTATGGAAACACCATATATTTT.

This chain joins TRBV12-5 and TRBJ1-1; unclear D gene. The CDR3 length is 12 residues. Trimming removed 5 bases from V and 4 bases from J, with 8 bases in between. The germline V gene has CDR1 LGHNT and CDR2 FRNRAP. CDR3 sequence reads: CASGPRGTEAFF. Written as DNA, the CDR3 is TGTGCTAGTGGTCCCCGAGGCACTGAAGCTTTCTTT. Complete variable domain (other parts from reference TRBV12-5 and TRBJ1-1): DARVTQTPRHKVTEMGQEVTMRCQPILGHNTVFWYRQTMMQGLELLAYFRNRAPLDDSGMPKDRFSAEMPDATLATLKIQPSEPRDSAVYFCASGPRGTEAFFGQGTRLTVV.

The chain recombines TRBV28 with TRBJ2-2; maybe TRBD2 (7 bases). The CDR3 contains 15 residues. Germline CDR1 MDHEN, CDR2 SYDVKM. V was shortened by 6 bases and J by 7 bases, with 18 bases between the two germline ends. DNA of the CDR3: TGTGCCAGCAGGGGAATCGGGGGGCGTATCGGGGAGCTGTTTTTT. This sequence encodes CASRGIGGRIGELFF.

V and J are TRBV30 and TRBJ1-4; the match to TRBD1 covers 8 bases. The CDR3 contains 15 residues. Germline values: CDR1 GTSNPN, CDR2 SVGIG (reference sequence). The V gene end was trimmed by 2 bases and the J gene end by 8 bases; junction bases not matched to a gene: 10. Written as DNA, the CDR3 is TGTGCCTGGAGTTATCCCGGGACAGGAGGAGAAAAACTGTTTTTT. Amino acid sequence: CAWSYPGTGGEKLFF. The variable domain in full, completed from reference TRBV30 and TRBJ1-4, reads SQTIHQWPATLVQPVGSPLSLECTVEGTSNPNLYWYRQAAGRGLQLLFYSVGIGQISSEVPQNLSASRPQDRQFILSSKKLLLSDSGFYLCAWSYPGTGGEKLFFGSGTQLSVL.

The chain couples TRBV7-9 to TRBJ1-1; 11 bases map to TRBD1. CDR3 length equals 15 residues. The V gene's germline CDR1 is SEHNR and CDR2 FQNEAQ (reference sequence). J was trimmed by 10 bases and V by 4 bases; bases with no gene match: 11. The CDR3, as DNA: TGTGCCAGCAGCTACCTAAGGACAGGGGGCTCGGGAGCTTTCTTT. This encodes CASSYLRTGGSGAFF.

The rearrangement uses TRBV6-6 and TRBJ2-2; 7 bases match TRBD2. The CDR3 length is 14 residues. Germline V CDR1 and CDR2: MNHNY, SVGAGI (reference sequence). V dropped 5 bases and J dropped 1; count of bases not matched to a gene: 1. The CDR3 sequence: CASSPSGNTGELFF. The CDR3 nucleotides are TGTGCCAGCAGTCCTAGCGGGAACACCGGGGAGCTGTTTTTT.

The V call is TRBV5-5, the J call TRBJ1-2, with TRBD1 identical over 9 bases. Germline CDR1 SGHKS, CDR2 YYEKEE (reference sequence). The CDR3 is 15 amino acids. Trimming took 3 bases from V and 3 from J; bases not matched to a gene: 6. The CDR3 coding sequence is TGTGCCAGCAGCTCACAACAGGGGGCCGACTATGGCTACACCTTC. Encoded protein: CASSSQQGADYGYTF.